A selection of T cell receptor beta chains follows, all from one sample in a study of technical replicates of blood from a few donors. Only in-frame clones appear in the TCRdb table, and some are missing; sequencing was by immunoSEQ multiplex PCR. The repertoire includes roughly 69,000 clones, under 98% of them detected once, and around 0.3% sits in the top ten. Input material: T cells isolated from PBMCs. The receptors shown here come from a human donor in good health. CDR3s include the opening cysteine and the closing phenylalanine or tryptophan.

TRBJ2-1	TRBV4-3	CASSQSGTGYLYEQFF
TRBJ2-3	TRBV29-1	CSVEPSGISTDTQYF
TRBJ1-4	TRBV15	CATSTGQFSTNEKLFF
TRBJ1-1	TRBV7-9	CAIGNRPHEAFF
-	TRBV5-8	CASSLVDSYEQYF
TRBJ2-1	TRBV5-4	CASSLEGQGRADEQFF
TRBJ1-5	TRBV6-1	CASSELDRGIVSNQPQHF
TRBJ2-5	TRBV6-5	CASRAGGVRQETQYF
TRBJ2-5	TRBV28	CASSLLTTGQETQYF
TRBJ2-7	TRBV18	CASSPLEGGAREQYF
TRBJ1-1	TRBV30	CAWSEEGNTEAFF
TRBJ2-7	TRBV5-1	CASSLKSGTSPEQYF
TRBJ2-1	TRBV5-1	CASSFGHNEQFF
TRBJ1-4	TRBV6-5	CASSYGQGTEKLFF
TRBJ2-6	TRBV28	CASRNLGQLSFGANVLTF
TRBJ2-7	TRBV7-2	CASSLGTGSYEQYF
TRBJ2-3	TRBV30	CAWRVGVSSDTQYF
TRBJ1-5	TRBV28	CASIGTGGNQPQHF
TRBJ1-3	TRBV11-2	CASSPQRNTIYF
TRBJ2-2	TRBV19	CASSRLVLAGELFF
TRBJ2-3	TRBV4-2	CASSQGQTSGTHTDTQYF
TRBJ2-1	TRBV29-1	CSVVQGVGEQFF
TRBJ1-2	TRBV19	CASSFQGKGGYTF
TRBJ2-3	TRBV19	CASSTGLASDTQYF
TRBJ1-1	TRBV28	CASTLLTGNTEAFF
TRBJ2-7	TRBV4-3	CASSQEKAATTEQYF
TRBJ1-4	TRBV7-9	CASSLATGREKLFF
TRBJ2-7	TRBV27	CASSLRKTYEQYF
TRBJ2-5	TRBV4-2	CASSQGTGTQETQYF
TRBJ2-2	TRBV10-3	CAIREDSWIGELFF
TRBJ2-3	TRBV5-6	CASSRGPGGRTDTQYF
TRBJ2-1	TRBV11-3	CASSPGTIREQFF
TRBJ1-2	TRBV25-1	CASTAGRGYTF
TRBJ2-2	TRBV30	CACLGANTGELFF
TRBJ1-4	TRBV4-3	CASSQERTGGDEKLFF
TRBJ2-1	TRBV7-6	CASSPGTSGTLFYNEQFF
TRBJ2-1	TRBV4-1	CASSQAGTSGFGEQFF
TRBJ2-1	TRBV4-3	CASSRRPSGSRDEQFF
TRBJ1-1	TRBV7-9	CASGGSGRTEAFF
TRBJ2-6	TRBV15	CATSRGVVAGTSGANVLTF
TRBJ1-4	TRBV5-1	CASSPNTGKGEKLFF
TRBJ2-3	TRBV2	CASSSLLAGVGDTQYF
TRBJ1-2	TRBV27	CASSSPDFSYGYTF
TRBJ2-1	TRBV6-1	CASSPASSYNEQFF
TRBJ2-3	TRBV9	CASSVSGSKADTQYF
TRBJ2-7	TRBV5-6	CASRLSSGGSYEQYF
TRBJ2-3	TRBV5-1	CASSPWGDSTDTQYF
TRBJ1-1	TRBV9	CASSGTLVNTEAFF
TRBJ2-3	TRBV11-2	CASSFGGSTDTQYF
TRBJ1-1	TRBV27	CASSFYRGHDEAFF